A selection of T cell receptor beta chains follows, all from one sample in a study of cytomegalovirus exposure and HLA in healthy donors. Assay: immunoSEQ multiplex PCR; the TCRdb copy retains only in-frame clones and omits some. The table shows roughly 77,000 clones, with over 65% occurring only once. Specimen: PBMCs. The receptors here all came from a middle-aged man in good health and CMV-seronegative. CDR3s include the opening cysteine and the closing phenylalanine or tryptophan. The order of the fields is CDR3 protein, J gene, CDR3 length, V gene.

CASSVSERDTQFF | TRBJ2-1 | 13 | TRBV28
CAASTSDANEQFF | TRBJ2-1 | 13 | TRBV15
CASSVPWDFSNQPQHF | TRBJ1-5 | 16 | TRBV19
CAWGGRGSQPQHF | TRBJ1-5 | 13 | TRBV30
CASSPQGRNTIYF | TRBJ1-3 | 13 | TRBV6-5
CASRTSGRESGELFF | TRBJ2-2 | 15 | TRBV25-1
CASSLVGRGLNYGYTF | TRBJ1-2 | 16 | TRBV28
CSTPGETQYF | TRBJ2-5 | 10 | TRBV20-1
CASSARQKFFPEAFF | TRBJ1-1 | 15 | TRBV7-2
CASSLGESNYGYTF | TRBJ1-2 | 14 | TRBV7-9
CASSLPGTSGNVQYF | TRBJ2-7 | 15 | TRBV19
CASSEVAVDYEQYF | TRBJ2-7 | 14 | TRBV2
CASSLGQGVGQPQHF | TRBJ1-5 | 15 | TRBV6-1
CASSLISSYQETQYF | TRBJ2-5 | 15 | TRBV7-2
CASSLGLKNEKLFF | TRBJ1-4 | 14 | TRBV28
CAWSDYEQYF | NA | 10 | TRBV30
CASSLGHLAGGLQETQYF | TRBJ2-5 | 18 | TRBV11-3
CASSHFESPPRRQQFF | TRBJ2-1 | 16 | TRBV5-6
CASSYPRGAGSNEQFF | TRBJ2-1 | 16 | TRBV7-8
CASTELRNSNQPQHF | TRBJ1-5 | 15 | TRBV19
CASTEETGGVGELFF | TRBJ2-2 | 15 | TRBV2
CASSYLEGAGELFF | TRBJ2-2 | 14 | TRBV4-1
CASSPSRARNEQYF | TRBJ2-7 | 14 | TRBV7-2
CATRRADSREQYF | TRBJ2-5 | 13 | TRBV15
CASSASGRANNEQFF | TRBJ2-1 | 15 | TRBV9
CASSHHLYSGRATGELFF | TRBJ2-2 | 18 | TRBV5-4
CASSQNSQSSGANVLTF | TRBJ2-6 | 17 | TRBV4-3